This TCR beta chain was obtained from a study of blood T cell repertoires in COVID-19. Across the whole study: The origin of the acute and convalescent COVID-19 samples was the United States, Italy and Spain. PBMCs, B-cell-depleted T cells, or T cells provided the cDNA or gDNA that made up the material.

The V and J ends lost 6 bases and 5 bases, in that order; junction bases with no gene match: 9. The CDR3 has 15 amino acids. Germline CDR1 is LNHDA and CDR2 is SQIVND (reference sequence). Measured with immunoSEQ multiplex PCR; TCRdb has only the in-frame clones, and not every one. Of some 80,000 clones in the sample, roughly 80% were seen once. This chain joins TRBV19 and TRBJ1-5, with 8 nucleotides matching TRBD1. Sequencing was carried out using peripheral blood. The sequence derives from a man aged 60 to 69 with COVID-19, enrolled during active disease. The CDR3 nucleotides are TGTGCCAGTAGCCCGGACAGGGAATTTCATCAGCCCCAGCATTTT. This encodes CASSPDREFHQPQHF.